Presented here are 31 T cell receptor beta chains from one specimen sequenced in a study of T cells after yellow fever vaccination. Each CDR3 protein is one row after TCRdb ran MiXCR on the 5' RACE reads. The sample records 400,000 or so distinct CDR3 sequences, under 20% being singletons. The input for sequencing was PBMCs, taken before the yellow fever booster vaccination. Source of these receptors: a man between 18 and 35 years old who received the YFV17D yellow fever vaccine.

This clonotype was picked up a small number of times. The chain links TRBV5-4 to TRBJ2-5; tentative D call: TRBD1 (6 bases). Per the germline V gene, CDR1 is SGHNT and CDR2 is YYREEE (reference sequence). This CDR3 is built from 15 residues. Trimming pared 0 bases from V and 5 bases from J, leaving 14 bases between. The CDR3 is CASSLDRVGLETQYF. The CDR3 region has the DNA TGTGCCAGCAGCTTGGACAGGGTCGGTTTGGAGACCCAGTACTTC.

The chain carries TRBV19 and TRBJ2-2; 7 bases agree with TRBD2. Looked up from germline, CDR1 is LNHDA and CDR2 is SQIVND (reference sequence). The CDR3 extends over 17 amino acids. V dropped 7 bases and J dropped 4; count of bases not matched to a gene: 15. The CDR3, as DNA: TGTGCCAGTAAAAGGGCCGGGAGGCAGAGTACCACCGGGGAGCTGTTTTTT. Amino acid sequence: CASKRAGRQSTTGELFF.

This clonotype was seen repeatedly, ten times or more. The CDR3 nucleotides are TGTGCCAGCAGCCCCTCGGGGCAAGAGACCCAGTACTTC. Translated, it gives CASSPSGQETQYF. V gene TRBV5-5 combines with J gene TRBJ2-5, with D maybe TRBD2 (5 bases). This CDR3 has 13 amino acids. Germline CDR1 reads SGHKS; CDR2 reads YYEKEE (reference sequence). V was trimmed by 4 bases and J by 2 bases, leaving 9 bases between them.

This clonotype was counted a few times. The chain is built from TRBV11-2 and TRBJ2-5, with TRBD2 matching 12 bases. Germline-derived CDR1 and CDR2 are SGHAT and FQNNGV. This CDR3 is built from 16 residues. V shed 5 bases and J 2 bases; nucleotides not matched to a gene: 6. The CDR3 sequence: CASSATSGGSQETQYF. The DNA of the CDR3 is TGTGCCAGCAGCGCGACTAGCGGGGGTAGTCAAGAGACCCAGTACTTC.

This clonotype showed up just a few times. The V call is TRBV5-1, the J call TRBJ2-2, with D tentatively TRBD1 or TRBD2 (6 bases each). The germline V and J ends were trimmed by 0 bases and 6 bases, with 9 bases remaining between them. Germline loops: CDR1 SGHRS, CDR2 YFSETQ. The length of the CDR3 is 14 residues. CDR3 in amino acids: CASSLDREAGELFF. CDR3 nucleotides: TGCGCCAGCAGCTTGGACAGGGAGGCCGGGGAGCTGTTTTTT.

The chain uses TRBV27 and TRBJ1-1, with a weak D call TRBD1 (6 bases). This CDR3 comprises 15 residues. V shed 3 bases and J shed 5 bases, with 16 bases lying between them. Germline CDR1 MNHEY, CDR2 SMNVEV (reference sequence). The DNA for the CDR3 is TGTGCCAGCAGTTTCTCGAACCAGGGGAGGACTGAAGCTTTCTTT. Translation gives CASSFSNQGRTEAFF.

CDR3 amino acids: CASGGESQNTGELFF. Here the CDR3 DNA reads TGTGCCAGCGGAGGCGAAAGTCAAAACACCGGGGAGCTGTTTTTT. V is TRBV7-2 and J is TRBJ2-2, with D perhaps TRBD2 (5 bases). The V end lost 8 bases, the J end lost 2 bases, and 15 bases lay between the germline ends. In germline, CDR1 is SGHTA, CDR2 FQGNSA. This CDR3 has 15 residues. Supplemented by reference TRBV7-2 and TRBJ2-2, the full variable domain reads GAGVSQSPSNKVTEKGKDVELRCDPISGHTALYWYRQSLGQGLEFLIYFQGNSAPDKSGLPSDRFSAERTGGSVSTLTIQRTQQEDSAVYLCASGGESQNTGELFFGEGSRLTVL.

This clonotype was recorded a few times. The chain combines TRBV7-9 with TRBJ2-1; 8 bases match TRBD1. CDR1 is SEHNR and CDR2 is FQNEAQ in the germline V gene (reference sequence). J was trimmed by 1 base and V by 5 bases; bases with no gene match: 7. The CDR3 totals 16 residues. The CDR3 bases are TGTGCCAGCAGCGTGACACAGGGGGTTTCCTACAATGAGCAGTTCTTC. This translates into CASSVTQGVSYNEQFF.

This clonotype was counted between two and nine times. The gene calls are TRBV7-9 and TRBJ2-7; D unresolved. The V gene's germline CDR1 is SEHNR and CDR2 FQNEAQ (reference sequence). The V end lost 8 bases, the J end lost 7 bases, and 12 bases lay between the germline ends. The length of the CDR3 is 11 residues. Here the CDR3 reads CASSGGWEQYV. DNA of the CDR3: TGTGCCAGCTCAGGTGGCTGGGAGCAGTACGTC.

This chain links TRBV7-2 with TRBJ2-1, with 10 nucleotides matching TRBD2. V shed 3 bases and J 7 bases; nucleotides not matched to a gene: 9. Germline V gene sequence: CDR1 SGHTA, CDR2 FQGNSA. The CDR3 spans 16 residues. CDR3 amino acids: CASSFLSGGVRNEQFF. Written as DNA, the CDR3 is TGTGCCAGCAGCTTTTTGAGCGGGGGGGTGAGAAATGAGCAGTTCTTC.

V and J are TRBV5-1 and TRBJ2-1, with 12 nucleotides matching TRBD1. The germline V gene encodes CDR1 SGHRS and CDR2 YFSETQ. Losses at the gene ends were 6 bases for V and 9 bases for J; bases not matched to a gene: 7. The CDR3 is made up of 14 amino acids. The CDR3 DNA follows: TGCGCCAGCACGACGGGGACAGGGGGCACTGAGCAGTTCTTC. Its translation: CASTTGTGGTEQFF.

This clonotype was picked up a small number of times. Here the CDR3 reads CASSFGTGTGELFF. DNA of the CDR3: TGCGCCAGCAGCTTTGGGACAGGGACCGGGGAGCTGTTTTTT. The genes are TRBV5-1 and TRBJ2-2; TRBD1 matches 9 bases. CDR1 is SGHRS, CDR2 YFSETQ, per germline. V dropped 2 bases and J dropped 5; count of bases not matched to a gene: 1. The CDR3 covers 14 residues.

The chain combines TRBV7-2 with TRBJ2-1, with 10 bases that match TRBD2. J gave up 2 bases and V 1 base, and 5 bases lay outside the gene matches. CDR3 length: 17 amino acids. Germline V gene lookup returns CDR1 SGHTA and CDR2 FQGNSA. This chain's CDR3 is CASSLVGTSGAYNEQFF. Here the CDR3 DNA reads TGTGCCAGCAGCTTAGTAGGTACTAGCGGGGCCTACAATGAGCAGTTCTTC.

This clonotype was detected only a few times. This chain links TRBV29-1 with TRBJ1-1; unclear D gene. Germline V gene data show CDR1 as SQVTM and CDR2 as ANQGSEA. V shed 6 bases and J shed 5 bases, with 13 bases lying between them. There are 12 residues in the CDR3. The CDR3 loop is CSVKLMGTEAFF. In nucleotides, the CDR3 is TGCAGCGTGAAATTGATGGGAACTGAAGCTTTCTTT. Filled out from reference TRBV29-1 and TRBJ1-1, the complete variable domain reads SAVISQKPSRDICQRGTSLTIQCQVDSQVTMMFWYRQQPGQSLTLIATANQGSEATYESGFVIDKFPISRPNLTFSTLTVSNMSPEDSSIYLCSVKLMGTEAFFGQGTRLTVV.

CDR3 loop: CASRGAVSFTDTQYF. The CDR3 DNA follows: TGTGCCAGCAGAGGGGCAGTGAGTTTCACAGATACGCAGTATTTT. The chain has TRBV7-2 and TRBJ2-3; possibly TRBD1 for D (5 bases). The germline V gene has CDR1 SGHTA and CDR2 FQGNSA. V was trimmed by 6 bases and J by 2 bases, leaving 15 bases between them. The CDR3 extends over 15 amino acids.

This clonotype was picked up a small number of times. This chain joins TRBV7-2 and TRBJ1-6, with D uncertain. Germline CDR1 reads SGHTA; CDR2 reads FQGNSA. The CDR3 is 9 residues long. CDR3 protein: CVLISPLHF. The CDR3 DNA reads TGTGTCCTGATTTCACCCCTCCACTTT.

The chain is built from TRBV6-2 or TRBV6-3 and TRBJ2-7, with 7 positions matching TRBD1. The CDR3 has 14 amino acids. The germline V gene encodes CDR1 MNHEY and CDR2 SVGEGT. Trimming took 4 bases from V and 3 from J; bases not matched to a gene: 6. CDR3 coding DNA: TGTGCCAGCAGTTTCGGACAGGCCCTCTACGAGCAGTACGTC. Residues: CASSFGQALYEQYV.

This clonotype was observed a handful of times. The chain carries TRBV7-2 and TRBJ2-3; D gene ambiguous. This CDR3 comprises 14 residues. V shed 0 bases and J shed 2 bases, with 6 bases lying between them. Germline V gene sequence: CDR1 SGHTA, CDR2 FQGNSA. The CDR3 coding sequence is TGTGCCAGCAGCTTAGCGCCATCCACAGATACGCAGTATTTT. Residues: CASSLAPSTDTQYF.

There are a few counts of this clonotype. The V call is TRBV7-9, the J call TRBJ1-4; D not resolved. The CDR3 has 14 amino acids. Looked up from germline, CDR1 is SEHNR and CDR2 is FQNEAQ (reference sequence). The V end lost 8 bases, the J end lost 4 bases, and 14 bases lay between the germline ends. In nucleotides, the CDR3 is TGTGCCAGCTCCCCCCCGGGTCTTAATGAAAAACTGTTTTTT. It is translated as CASSPPGLNEKLFF. Full variable domain (remainder filled in from reference TRBV7-9 and TRBJ1-4): DTGVSQNPRHKITKRGQNVTFRCDPISEHNRLYWYRQTLGQGPEFLTYFQNEAQLEKSRLLSDRFSAERPKGSFSTLEIQRTEQGDSAMYLCASSPPGLNEKLFFGSGTQLSVL.

The chain links TRBV18 to TRBJ1-1; D is unresolved. The length of the CDR3 is 15 residues. V was shortened by 2 bases and J by 2 bases, with 12 bases between the two germline ends. The V gene's germline CDR1 is KGHSH and CDR2 LQKENI. The CDR3 bases are TGTGCCAGCTCACCATCGGAGCCTACCAACACTGAAGCTTTCTTT. It translates to CASSPSEPTNTEAFF. The whole variable domain, filled in from reference TRBV18 and TRBJ1-1, reads NAGVMQNPRHLVRRRGQEARLRCSPMKGHSHVYWYRQLPEEGLKFMVYLQKENIIDESGMPKERFSAEFPKEGPSILRIQQVVRGDSAAYFCASSPSEPTNTEAFFGQGTRLTVV.

Only a few counts were recorded for this clonotype. This chain joins TRBV3-1 and TRBJ2-4; D is ambiguous. Germline CDR1 reads LGHDT; CDR2 reads YNNKEL (reference sequence). Trimming stripped 1 base from V and 2 bases from J, with 18 bases between. This CDR3 has 18 amino acids. Here the CDR3 reads CASSQGRLFRWTKNIQYF. Here the CDR3 DNA reads TGTGCCAGCAGCCAAGGGCGGTTGTTTCGTTGGACCAAAAACATTCAGTACTTC.

The chain links TRBV4-2 to TRBJ2-7; D is undetermined. This CDR3 has 15 amino acids. The ends were cut back, 0 bases at V and 2 bases at J, with 11 bases in the middle. The germline CDR1 and CDR2 sequences are LGHNA and YNFKEQ. The CDR3 DNA is TGTGCCAGCAGCCAAGAAGCCGTCTTCCCCTACGAGCAGTACTTC. Protein sequence: CASSQEAVFPYEQYF.

This clonotype was counted between two and nine times. The chain carries TRBV7-2 and TRBJ2-1, with 11 bases matching TRBD2. This CDR3 is built from 15 residues. V trimming: 6 bases; J trimming: 4 bases; junction bases outside the gene matches: 5. In germline, CDR1 is SGHTA, CDR2 FQGNSA. The CDR3 loop is CASRRLAGTYNEQFF. The CDR3 DNA reads TGTGCCAGCAGGCGACTAGCGGGGACTTACAATGAGCAGTTCTTC.

This clonotype has just a few counts. At one end the junction does not follow the germline gene, possibly because of a read error. The V and J genes are TRBV3-1 and TRBJ2-4, with TRBD2 matching over 8 bases. Germline CDR1 reads LGHDT; CDR2 reads YNNKEL (reference sequence). CDR3 length: 13 amino acids. CDR3 in DNA: TGTGCCAGCAGCCAAGGTGTCGGGGGGGTTGTTGGATTC. This codes for CASSQGVGGVVGF.

The table lists this clonotype with a few counts. The V and J genes are TRBV29-1 and TRBJ2-7; no reliable D call. Germline V gene data show CDR1 as SQVTM and CDR2 as ANQGSEA. V was trimmed by 6 bases and J by 3 bases, leaving 12 bases between them. This CDR3 spans 12 amino acids. CDR3: CSVAGSSYEQYF. CDR3 sequence (DNA): TGCAGCGTCGCCGGGTCGAGCTACGAGCAGTACTTC.

This chain links TRBV25-1 with TRBJ2-1; no clear D. Germline CDR1 MGHDK, CDR2 SYGVNS. This CDR3 is 15 amino acids long. V dropped 7 bases and J dropped 9 bases, with 22 bases sitting between them. CDR3 region: CASMVRTSRNAEQFF. The CDR3 region has the DNA TGTGCCAGCATGGTCAGGACGAGTCGCAACGCTGAGCAGTTCTTC. Looking up the rest from reference TRBV25-1 and TRBJ2-1 gives the full variable domain: EADIYQTPRYLVIGTGKKITLECSQTMGHDKMYWYQQDPGMELHLIHYSYGVNSTEKGDLSSESTVSRIRTEHFPLTLESARPSHTSQYLCASMVRTSRNAEQFFGPGTRLTVL.

This clonotype was detected a few times. The chain links TRBV28 to TRBJ1-1; D is unresolved. V lost 7 bases, J lost 0 bases, and 15 bases lay in between. The CDR3 totals 15 residues. The germline gives CDR1 MDHEN, CDR2 SYDVKM. Here the CDR3 DNA reads TGTGCCAGCACCCTTGGACGGATTTTGAACACTGAAGCTTTCTTT. Translating it yields CASTLGRILNTEAFF.

The chain uses TRBV7-9 and TRBJ2-3, with 7 bases lining up with TRBD1. The CDR3 loop spans 15 amino acids. CDR1 SEHNR and CDR2 FQNEAQ come from the germline V gene (reference sequence). Trimming at V came to 4 bases and at J to 2 bases, leaving 6 bases not matched to a gene. The CDR3 is CASSSADRATDTQYF. In DNA, the CDR3 is TGTGCCAGCAGCTCCGCTGACAGGGCCACAGATACGCAGTATTTT.

This sequence joins TRBV12-3 or TRBV12-4 and TRBJ1-6; 7 bases agree with TRBD1. V trimming: 11 bases; J trimming: 8 bases; junction bases outside the gene matches: 6. The CDR3 loop spans 12 amino acids. CDR3 coding DNA: TGTGCCTGCGGGACAGCCTATTCACCCCTCCACTTT. Translating gives CACGTAYSPLHF.

This chain connects TRBV20-1 to TRBJ2-3; TRBD2 aligns across 7 bases. This CDR3 has 14 residues. The trim removed 6 bases at V and 1 base at J, leaving 7 bases unmatched. Germline-derived CDR1 and CDR2 are DFQATT and SNEGSKA (reference sequence). The DNA of the CDR3 is TGCAGTGCCCGAACTAGCGTGGGCACAGATACGCAGTATTTT. Protein sequence: CSARTSVGTDTQYF.

This clonotype was recorded at least ten times. V usage is TRBV20-1 and J usage is TRBJ2-5; D unclear. Trimming cost V 5 bases and J 2 bases, with 12 bases left between them. Germline assignment: CDR1 DFQATT and CDR2 SNEGSKA (reference sequence). This CDR3 comprises 13 residues. The CDR3 protein is CSAPGPTQETQYF. The CDR3 DNA is TGCAGTGCTCCAGGTCCTACGCAAGAGACCCAGTACTTC.